The rows below give T cell receptor beta chains drawn from one sample of a study of PD-1 blockade in classical Hodgkin lymphoma. Here immunoSEQ multiplex PCR was the method, and the copy in TCRdb shows in-frame clones only, minus some. The sample shows about 97,000 clones, 75% to 90% of them seen only once. The starting material was peripheral blood mononuclear cells (PBMCs), obtained before the second cycle of nivolumab. These receptors came from a human donor with classical Hodgkin lymphoma. Each CDR3 is given with its conserved first and last residue. D genes are given only for firm matches. The listing skips clone size in some rows; elsewhere it reads once, few, many or a size class.

few TRBJ1-1 TRBV28 - TGTGCCAGCAGTTCCGGGTCAGGTGAAGCTTTCTTT CASSSGSGEAFF
- TRBJ2-5 TRBV4-3 - TGCGCCAGCAGCCAATTTCGGGGACAAGAGACCCAGTACTTC CASSQFRGQETQYF
- TRBJ1-1 TRBV30 - TGTGCCTGGAGTCAGATATACAACACTGAAGCTTTCTTT CAWSQIYNTEAFF
once TRBJ2-1 TRBV7-2 - TGTGCCAGCAGCTTAGTCGGGTCCTCCACCTTGAGTGAGCAGTTCTTC CASSLVGSSTLSEQFF
- TRBJ1-2 TRBV27 - TGTGCCAGCACCTCCGAGGGGGGCCTCTATGGCTACACCTTC CASTSEGGLYGYTF
- TRBJ2-5 TRBV29-1 TRBD2 TGCAGCGTCGCGACTAGCGGGGATGAGACCCAGTACTTC CSVATSGDETQYF
few TRBJ1-4 TRBV9 - TGTGCCAGCAGCCCCGGAGAGGGCTGGAATGAAAAACTGTTTTTT CASSPGEGWNEKLFF
- TRBJ2-7 TRBV10-3 - TGTGCCATCAGTGACACGGTATTAGTTGAGCAGTACTTC CAISDTVLVEQYF
- TRBJ2-7 TRBV19 - TGTGCCAGTAGTATGGGGGTCGGGGGCTACGAGCAGTACTTC CASSMGVGGYEQYF
- TRBJ2-7 TRBV27 - TGTGCCAGTAGCAGCGGGCCCCCCTACGAGCAGTACTTC CASSSGPPYEQYF
- TRBJ2-7 TRBV18 - TGTGCCAGCTCACAAACAGAATACGAGCAGTACTTC CASSQTEYEQYF
- TRBJ1-2 TRBV7-3 - TGTGCCAGCAGCTTGGGCGGTTATGGCTACACCTTC CASSLGGYGYTF
- TRBJ2-7 TRBV5-4 - TGTGCCAGCAGCTCGGAGAGGGTGCTAAACGAGCAGTACTTC CASSSERVLNEQYF
- TRBJ1-4 TRBV6-5 - TGTGCCAGCAGTTCCAATGAAAAACTGTTTTTT CASSSNEKLFF
- TRBJ2-7 TRBV7-2 TRBD1 TGTGCCAGCAGCTCCCGGGACAGGGGGCATGTCGAGCAGTACTTC CASSSRDRGHVEQYF